The 24 T cell receptor beta chains below come from one sample, sequenced in a study of T cell responses to AZD1222 COVID-19 vaccine. Clones were read by immunoSEQ multiplex PCR, and TCRdb kept only the in-frame ones, dropping some. The sample holds 150,000 or so clones, approximately 90% seen once. The material sequenced was peripheral blood, taken 28 days after the second AZD1222 dose. The receptors shown here come from an adult who received the AZD1222 COVID-19 vaccine.

The chain joins TRBV7-3 to TRBJ1-4; D is undetermined. The CDR3 sequence is 15 residues long. The germline V gene encodes CDR1 SGHTA and CDR2 FQGTGA. V was cut by 2 bases and J by 6 bases, with 13 bases left in between. This chain's CDR3 is CASSLSGSPDEKLFF. DNA of the CDR3: TGTGCCAGCAGCTTATCGGGATCCCCCGATGAAAAACTGTTTTTT.

CDR3 sequence reads: CASSDTRGLTDTQYF. The CDR3 DNA reads as TGTGCCAGCAGCGATACCAGGGGGCTAACAGATACGCAGTATTTT. The V call is TRBV7-9, the J call TRBJ2-3, with 8 positions matching TRBD1. This CDR3 comprises 15 residues. V lost 5 bases, J lost 3 bases, and 7 bases stayed unmatched. Germline CDR1 SEHNR, CDR2 FQNEAQ (reference sequence).

The chain links TRBV15 to TRBJ1-5, with D tentatively TRBD1 (6 bases). Germline loops: CDR1 LNHNV, CDR2 YYDKDF (reference sequence). The ends were cut back, 6 bases at V and 4 bases at J, with 13 bases in the middle. The CDR3 loop spans 14 amino acids. The CDR3 DNA reads as TGTGCCACCAGGAACGGACAGCTTAATCAGCCCCAGCATTTT. This sequence encodes CATRNGQLNQPQHF.

This rearrangement joins TRBV5-6 to TRBJ1-6, with D hard to call. The CDR3 extends over 18 amino acids. Germline lookup yields CDR1 SGHDT and CDR2 YYEEEE. Trimming pared 2 bases from V and 10 bases from J, leaving 25 bases between. The CDR3 DNA reads as TGTGCCAGCAGCTTTTACGTACGACACTCCGGCGTCGGATCACCCCTCCACTTT. Its protein product is CASSFYVRHSGVGSPLHF.

The rearrangement links TRBV5-4 to TRBJ2-4, with 8 bases matching TRBD2. CDR1 is SGHNT, CDR2 YYREEE, per germline (reference sequence). V lost 0 bases to trimming and J lost 1 base; unmatched junction nucleotides: 3. This CDR3 region has 16 residues. The CDR3 region has the DNA TGTGCCAGCAGCTTGGACCGGGGGGGTGCCAAAAACATTCAGTACTTC. It translates to CASSLDRGGAKNIQYF.

The sample holds one count of this clone. V usage is TRBV5-1 and J usage is TRBJ2-7; D is perhaps TRBD1 (5 bases). This CDR3 has 15 amino acids. Per the germline V gene, CDR1 is SGHRS and CDR2 is YFSETQ. Trimming removed 1 base from V and 0 bases from J, with 11 bases in between. The CDR3 loop is CASSLQDTRSYEQYF. CDR3 in DNA: TGCGCCAGCAGCTTGCAGGACACGCGCTCCTACGAGCAGTACTTC.

V usage is TRBV28 and J usage is TRBJ2-3, with 7 nucleotides matching TRBD2. The CDR3 length is 16 residues. In germline, CDR1 is MDHEN, CDR2 SYDVKM. Trimming removed 0 bases from V and 0 bases from J; junction bases left unmatched: 3. The CDR3 DNA reads as TGTGCCAGCAGTTTATGGGCGGGAGCTAGCACAGATACGCAGTATTTT. Translating gives CASSLWAGASTDTQYF.

J is TRBJ2-7 and V is TRBV2; D remains unclear. The CDR3 contains 11 residues. Germline assignment: CDR1 SNHLY and CDR2 FYNNEI. Trimming cost V 5 bases and J 4 bases, with 6 bases left between them. The CDR3 loop is CASSPEYEQYF. DNA of the CDR3: TGTGCCAGCAGTCCTGAATACGAGCAGTACTTC. The full variable domain, its missing parts supplied by reference TRBV2 and TRBJ2-7, is EPEVTQTPSHQVTQMGQEVILRCVPISNHLYFYWYRQILGQKVEFLVSFYNNEISEKSEIFDDQFSVERPDGSNFTLKIRSTKLEDSAMYFCASSPEYEQYFGPGTRLTVT.

This sequence joins TRBV20-1 and TRBJ2-7; the D gene is possibly TRBD1 (5 bases). Germline V lookup: CDR1 DFQATT, CDR2 SNEGSKA (reference sequence). The CDR3 has 10 amino acids. Trimming took 7 bases from V and 6 from J, leaving 10 bases between them. In DNA form, the CDR3 reads TGCAGTGTGCAGGGTGGCGAGCAGTACTTC. The encoded protein is CSVQGGEQYF.

J is TRBJ1-1 and V is TRBV19; the D gene is possibly TRBD1 (5 bases). Germline loops: CDR1 LNHDA, CDR2 SQIVND (reference sequence). The CDR3 loop spans 12 amino acids. Trimming stripped 5 bases from V and 9 bases from J, with 13 bases between. The CDR3 is CASSRRDSQAFF. The CDR3 DNA sequence: TGTGCCAGTAGTCGGAGGGACTCTCAAGCTTTCTTT.

The chain carries TRBV6-5 and TRBJ2-3; tentative D call: TRBD2 (6 bases). Between the trimmed V and J ends, which lost 8 bases and 0 bases, there was a span of 15 bases. The CDR3 sequence is 15 residues long. CDR1 MNHEY and CDR2 SVGAGI come from the germline V gene. CDR3 region: CASRPAGQSTDTQYF. CDR3 nucleotide sequence: TGTGCCAGCCGGCCAGCGGGCCAAAGCACAGATACGCAGTATTTT.

V usage is TRBV5-1 and J usage is TRBJ2-5; D unclear. This CDR3 region has 14 residues. V was pared by 0 bases and J by 4 bases, with 10 bases between. Germline V gene data show CDR1 as SGHRS and CDR2 as YFSETQ. The CDR3: CASSLGAEVETQYF. The CDR3 DNA follows: TGCGCCAGCAGCTTGGGGGCGGAAGTAGAGACCCAGTACTTC.

The chain recombines TRBV6-1 with TRBJ1-2; D possibly corresponds to TRBD1 (6 bases). Looked up from germline, CDR1 is MNHNS and CDR2 is SASEGT. The V end lost 0 bases, the J end lost 6 bases, and 32 bases lay between the germline ends. CDR3 length: 21 amino acids. The CDR3 sequence: CASSEALQLVAGVLKSHGYTF. Here the CDR3 DNA reads TGTGCCAGCAGTGAAGCGCTTCAATTGGTGGCAGGGGTTTTAAAGTCCCATGGCTACACCTTC.

This chain uses TRBV5-8 with TRBJ1-1; D is uncertain. CDR1 and CDR2 from the germline V gene are SGHTS and YDEGEE. Deletions cut 6 bases from V and 3 bases from J, with 9 bases between. The CDR3 runs 12 residues. Here the CDR3 reads CASIVGYTEAFF. The CDR3 DNA sequence: TGTGCCAGCATAGTGGGGTACACTGAAGCTTTCTTT. The full variable domain, with the rest looked up from reference TRBV5-8 and TRBJ1-1, is EAGVTQSPTHLIKTRGQQATLRCSPISGHTSVYWYQQALGLGLQFLLWYDEGEERNRGNFPPRFSGRQFPNYSSELNVNALELEDSALYLCASIVGYTEAFFGQGTRLTVV.

This chain links TRBV5-1 with TRBJ1-2; D is perhaps TRBD1 (5 bases). The CDR3 loop spans 14 amino acids. Germline V lookup: CDR1 SGHRS, CDR2 YFSETQ. Trimming pared 2 bases from V and 2 bases from J, leaving 10 bases between. CDR3 coding DNA: TGCGCCAGCAGCTTCGCAGGGATAAACTATGGCTACACCTTC. Its translation is CASSFAGINYGYTF.

Here the CDR3 reads CASSLGTGPYNEQFF. CDR3 DNA sequence: TGTGCCAGCAGCTTAGGAACAGGCCCCTACAATGAGCAGTTCTTC. J is TRBJ2-1 and V is TRBV7-8; TRBD1 might be the D (5 bases). Germline assignment: CDR1 SGHVS and CDR2 FQNEAQ. The CDR3 loop spans 15 amino acids. Deletions cut 1 base from V and 2 bases from J, with 9 bases between.

This clone has just a few counts. CDR3 residues: CASSGSGGAYNEQFF. CDR3 nucleotides: TGTGCCAGCAGCGGTAGCGGGGGGGCCTACAATGAGCAGTTCTTC. The chain uses TRBV11-3 and TRBJ2-1, with 11 bases fitting TRBD2. V shed 5 bases, J shed 2 bases, and the junction held 2 bases outside the gene matches. This CDR3 spans 15 amino acids. CDR1 and CDR2 from the germline V gene are SGHNT and YENEEA.

V usage is TRBV4-1 and J usage is TRBJ1-3, with TRBD1 matching over 8 bases. The CDR3 length is 15 residues. CDR1 is MGHRA, CDR2 YSYEKL, per germline. V lost 1 base, J lost 4 bases, and 3 bases stayed unmatched. CDR3 in DNA: TGCGCCAGCAGCCAAGCCGGACAGGGAGGAAACACCATATATTTT. Amino acids: CASSQAGQGGNTIYF.

The chain is built from TRBV4-3 and TRBJ1-2; TRBD1 is a possible D gene (6 bases). Trimming left V 1 base short and J 14 bases short, with 20 bases between. Germline V lookup: CDR1 LGHNA, CDR2 YSLEER. The CDR3 covers 14 residues. The CDR3 DNA follows: TGCGCCAGCAGCCAAGGATTAGGGGGAGAGGTCGAAACCTTC. This gives the protein CASSQGLGGEVETF.

V usage is TRBV28 and J usage is TRBJ1-3; the D is unclear. Per the germline V gene, CDR1 is MDHEN and CDR2 is SYDVKM. This CDR3 is 13 amino acids long. V was cut by 3 bases and J by 1 base, with 4 bases left in between. The CDR3: CASSLGSGNTIYF. CDR3 nucleotide sequence: TGTGCCAGCAGTTTGGGATCTGGAAACACCATATATTTT.

The J gene is TRBJ1-3, the V gene TRBV9; D possibly corresponds to TRBD1 (5 bases). In germline, CDR1 is SGDLS, CDR2 YYNGEE. The CDR3 sequence is 17 residues long. The V and J ends lost 4 bases and 0 bases respectively, with 17 bases between them. CDR3 sequence (DNA): TGTGCCAGCAGCCAAAACAGGAGGTCTATCTCTGGAAACACCATATATTTT. The encoded protein is CASSQNRRSISGNTIYF.

The chain is built from TRBV4-3 and TRBJ1-1; no firm D call. Trimming left V 1 base short and J 11 bases short, with 11 bases between. The CDR3 extends over 12 amino acids. Germline V gene lookup returns CDR1 LGHNA and CDR2 YSLEER. The CDR3 reads CASSQGYSEAFF. The CDR3 nucleotides are TGCGCCAGCAGCCAAGGATATAGCGAGGCTTTCTTT.

The chain is built from TRBV7-8 and TRBJ1-5; 7 nucleotides match TRBD1. V was pared by 5 bases and J by 5 bases, with 18 bases of the junction left unmatched. Per the germline V gene, CDR1 is SGHVS and CDR2 is FQNEAQ. The CDR3 spans 18 residues. CDR3 protein: CASSPFGSSRDSDQPQHF. As DNA, the CDR3 is TGTGCCAGCAGCCCGTTCGGTTCCTCTCGGGACAGTGATCAGCCCCAGCATTTT.

This chain connects TRBV7-9 to TRBJ1-2, with D unresolved. Trimming removed 5 bases at V and 8 bases at J, with 15 bases between. The CDR3 length is 13 residues. CDR1 and CDR2 (germline): SEHNR, FQNEAQ (reference sequence). This CDR3 is CASSPRGGHGYTF. The CDR3 DNA follows: TGTGCCAGCAGCCCACGAGGAGGCCACGGCTACACCTTC.